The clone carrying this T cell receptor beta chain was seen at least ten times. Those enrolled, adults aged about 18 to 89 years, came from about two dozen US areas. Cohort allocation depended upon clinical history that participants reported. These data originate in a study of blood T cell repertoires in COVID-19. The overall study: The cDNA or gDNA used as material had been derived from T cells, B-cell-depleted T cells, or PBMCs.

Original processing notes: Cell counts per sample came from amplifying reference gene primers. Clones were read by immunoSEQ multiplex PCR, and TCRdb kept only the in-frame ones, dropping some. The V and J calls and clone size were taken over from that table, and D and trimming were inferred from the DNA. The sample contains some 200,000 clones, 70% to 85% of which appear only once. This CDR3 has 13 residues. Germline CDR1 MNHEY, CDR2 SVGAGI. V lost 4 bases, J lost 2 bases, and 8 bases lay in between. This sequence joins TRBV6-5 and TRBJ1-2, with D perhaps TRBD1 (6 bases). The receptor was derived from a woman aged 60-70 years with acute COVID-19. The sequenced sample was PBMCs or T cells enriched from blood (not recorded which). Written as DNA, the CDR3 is TGTGCCAGCAGTTCTACAGGGAACTATGGCTACACCTTC. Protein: CASSSTGNYGYTF.